This T cell receptor (beta chain) comes out of a study of T cells in Graves' hyperthyroidism and ophthalmopathy. Study-wide results and limits: Also found in blood were most expanded thyroid clonotypes above 0.001.

Researchers took RNA transcripts and amplified the TCR beta CDR3 regions from them. HTBI primers drove first-round RT-PCR of the TCR CDR3. TCRdb re-analysed the multiplex PCR reads in MiXCR, keeping a single row per CDR3 protein. The table lists a few hundred thousand distinct CDR3 sequences, just over 45% of them singletons, with under 20% in the top ten. Concerning this clonotype itself: Antigen specificity is unknown.

Sequencing was done on a sample of peripheral blood or thyroid tissue (not recorded which). This receptor was taken from an adult woman with Graves' disease, either hyperthyroidism or ophthalmopathy (not recorded which).

The chain's CDR3 is CASSSGRRNTGELFF. The CDR3 DNA sequence: TGTGCCAGCAGTAGCGGGAGGCGGAACACCGGGGAGCTGTTTTTT. The chain couples TRBV7-2 to TRBJ2-2, with 10 bases lining up with TRBD2. The CDR3 totals 15 residues. V trimming: 6 bases; J trimming: 1 base; junction bases outside the gene matches: 2. CDR1 is SGHTA and CDR2 is FQGNSA in the germline V gene.